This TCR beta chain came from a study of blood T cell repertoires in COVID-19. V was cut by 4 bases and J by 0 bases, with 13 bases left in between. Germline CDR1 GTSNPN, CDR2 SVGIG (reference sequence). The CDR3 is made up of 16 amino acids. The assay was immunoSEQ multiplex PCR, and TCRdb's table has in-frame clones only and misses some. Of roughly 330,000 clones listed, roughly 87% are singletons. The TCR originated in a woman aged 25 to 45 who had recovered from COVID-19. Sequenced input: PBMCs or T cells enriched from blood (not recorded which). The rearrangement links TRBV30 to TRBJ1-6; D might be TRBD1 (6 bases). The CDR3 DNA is TGTGCCTGGAATGGACAGCAAAGCTCCTATAATTCACCCCTCCACTTT. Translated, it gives CAWNGQQSSYNSPLHF.